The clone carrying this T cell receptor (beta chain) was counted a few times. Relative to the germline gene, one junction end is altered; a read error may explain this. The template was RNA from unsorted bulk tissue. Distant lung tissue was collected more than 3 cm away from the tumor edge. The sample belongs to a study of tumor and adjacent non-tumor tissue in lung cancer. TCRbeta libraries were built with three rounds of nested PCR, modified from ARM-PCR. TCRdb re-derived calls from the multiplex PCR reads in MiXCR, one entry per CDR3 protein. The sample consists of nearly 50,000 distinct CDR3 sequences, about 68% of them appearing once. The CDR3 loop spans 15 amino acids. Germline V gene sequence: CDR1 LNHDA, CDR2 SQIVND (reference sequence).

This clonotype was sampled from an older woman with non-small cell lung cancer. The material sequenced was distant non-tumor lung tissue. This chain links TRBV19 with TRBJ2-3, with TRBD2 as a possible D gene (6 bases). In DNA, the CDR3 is TGTGCCAGTAGTATTCGGGACGGGGGTACAGATACGCGGTATTTT. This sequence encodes CASSIRDGGTDTRYF.